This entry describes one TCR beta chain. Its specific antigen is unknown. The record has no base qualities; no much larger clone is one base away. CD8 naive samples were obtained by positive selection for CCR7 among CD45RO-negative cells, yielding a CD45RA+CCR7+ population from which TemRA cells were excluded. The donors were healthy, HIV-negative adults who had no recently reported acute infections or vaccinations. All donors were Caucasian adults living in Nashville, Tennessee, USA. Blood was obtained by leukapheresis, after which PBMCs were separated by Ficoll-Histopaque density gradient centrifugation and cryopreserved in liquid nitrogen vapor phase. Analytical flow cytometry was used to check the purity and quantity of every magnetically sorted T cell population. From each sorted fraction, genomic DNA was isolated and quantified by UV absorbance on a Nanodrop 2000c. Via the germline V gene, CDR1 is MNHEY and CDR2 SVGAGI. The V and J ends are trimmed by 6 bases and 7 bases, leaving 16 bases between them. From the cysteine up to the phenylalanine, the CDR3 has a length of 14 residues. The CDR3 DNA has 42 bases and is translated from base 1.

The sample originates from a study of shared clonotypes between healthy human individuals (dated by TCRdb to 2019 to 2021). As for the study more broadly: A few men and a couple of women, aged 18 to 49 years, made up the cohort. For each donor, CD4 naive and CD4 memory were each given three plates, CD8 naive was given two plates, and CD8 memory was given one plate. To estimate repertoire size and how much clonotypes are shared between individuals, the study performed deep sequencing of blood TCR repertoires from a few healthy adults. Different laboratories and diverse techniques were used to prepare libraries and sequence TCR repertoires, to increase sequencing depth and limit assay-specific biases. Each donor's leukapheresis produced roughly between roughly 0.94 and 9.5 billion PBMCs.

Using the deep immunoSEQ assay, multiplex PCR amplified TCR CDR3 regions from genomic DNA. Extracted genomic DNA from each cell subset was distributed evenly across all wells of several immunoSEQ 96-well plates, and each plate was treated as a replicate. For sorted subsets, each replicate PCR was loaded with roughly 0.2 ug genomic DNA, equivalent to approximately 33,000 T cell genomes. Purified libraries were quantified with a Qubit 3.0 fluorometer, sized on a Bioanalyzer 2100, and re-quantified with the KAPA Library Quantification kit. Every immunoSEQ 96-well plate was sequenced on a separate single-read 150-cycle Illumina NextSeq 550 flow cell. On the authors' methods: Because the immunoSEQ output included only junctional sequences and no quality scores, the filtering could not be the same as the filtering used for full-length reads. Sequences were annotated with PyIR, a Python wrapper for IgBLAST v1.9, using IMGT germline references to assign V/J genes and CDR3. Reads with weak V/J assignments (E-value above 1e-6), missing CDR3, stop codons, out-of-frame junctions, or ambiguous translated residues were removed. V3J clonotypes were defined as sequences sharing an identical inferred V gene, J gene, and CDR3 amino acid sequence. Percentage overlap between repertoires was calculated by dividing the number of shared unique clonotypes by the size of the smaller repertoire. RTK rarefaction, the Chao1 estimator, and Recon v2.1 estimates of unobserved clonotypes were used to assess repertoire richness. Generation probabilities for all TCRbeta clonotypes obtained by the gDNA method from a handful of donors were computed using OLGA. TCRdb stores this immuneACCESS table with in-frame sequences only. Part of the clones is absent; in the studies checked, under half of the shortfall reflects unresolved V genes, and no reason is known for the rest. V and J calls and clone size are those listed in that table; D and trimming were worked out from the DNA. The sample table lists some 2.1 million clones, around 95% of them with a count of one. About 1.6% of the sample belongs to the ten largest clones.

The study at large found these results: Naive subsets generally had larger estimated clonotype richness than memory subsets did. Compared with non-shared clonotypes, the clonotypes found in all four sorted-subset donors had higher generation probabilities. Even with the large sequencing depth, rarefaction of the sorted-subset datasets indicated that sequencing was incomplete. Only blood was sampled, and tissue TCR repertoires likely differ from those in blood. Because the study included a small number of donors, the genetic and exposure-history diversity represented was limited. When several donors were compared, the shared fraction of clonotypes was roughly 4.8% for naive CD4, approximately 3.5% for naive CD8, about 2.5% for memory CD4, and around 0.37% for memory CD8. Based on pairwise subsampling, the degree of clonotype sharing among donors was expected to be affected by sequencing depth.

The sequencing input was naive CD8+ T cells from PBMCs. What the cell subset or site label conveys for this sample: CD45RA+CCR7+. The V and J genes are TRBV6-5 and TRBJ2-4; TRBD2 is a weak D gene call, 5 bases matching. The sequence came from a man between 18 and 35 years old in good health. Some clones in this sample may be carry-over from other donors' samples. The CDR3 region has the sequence CASSYRGVGNIQYF. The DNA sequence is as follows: TGTGCCAGCAGCTACCGGGGAGTAGGCAACATTCAGTACTTC.